Sequencing of this T cell receptor (beta chain) was carried out in a study of blood T cells in healthy people across ages. Notes on the study in general: Estimates of diversity drawn from one million T cells were considered underestimates. Across samples, TCR beta diversity tracked strongly with naive T cell percentage. The long-lived group displayed more naive CD4+ cells, plus higher diversity, than the aged donors did.

This clonotype occurred a few times. Its specificity is not known. Germline CDR1 and CDR2: SGHTA and FQGNSA. The CDR3 is 15 amino acids. Trimming cost V 1 base and J 0 bases, with 7 bases left between them. Combining a sample-barcoded 5' primer with a J-beta primer mix, a second PCR ran for roughly 7 to 11 cycles. Using its own MiXCR run on the 5' RACE reads, TCRdb lists one record per CDR3 protein. The table shows 650,000 to 1,000,000 distinct CDR3 sequences, with under 40% occurring only once. Each donor was a healthy Caucasian individual from Russia, aged about 6 to 90. The receptor was derived from a man between 18 and 29 years old in good health. The specimen was blood. The rearrangement joins TRBV7-2 to TRBJ1-5; D remains unclear. The chain's CDR3 is CASSLGAASNQPQHF. The CDR3 DNA reads TGTGCCAGCAGCTTAGGGGCAGCTAGCAATCAGCCCCAGCATTTT.